In its sample, the clone carrying this T cell receptor beta chain was seen once. Its antigen is not known. Germline assignment: CDR1 GTSNPN and CDR2 SVGIG (reference sequence). This CDR3 has 13 amino acids. Losses at the gene ends were 1 base for V and 6 bases for J; bases not matched to a gene: 5. The record originates from a study of cytomegalovirus exposure and HLA in healthy donors. Study-level results: There were reportedly fewer N-insertions in an Asian-associated ancestry cluster than the roughly 670-donor mean, in a later analysis.

Primers included in the PCR were 60 Vbeta and 13 Jbeta primers. Clones were sequenced by immunoSEQ multiplex PCR, and TCRdb holds only the in-frame ones, with some missing. The sample shows some 270,000 clones, about 93% of them seen only once. The source material was PBMCs. The chain combines TRBV30 with TRBJ1-2; 7 bases map to TRBD1. The receptor's source is a girl aged 2-9 years in good health and CMV-seronegative. The CDR3 loop is CAWSATGKDGYTF. The CDR3, as DNA: TGTGCCTGGAGTGCGACAGGGAAGGATGGCTACACCTTC.